These 8 T cell receptor beta chains share one sample of origin, sequenced in a study of T-cell reconstitution after alpha-beta-depleted transplantation in children. The library targeted TCRbeta and was prepared with unique molecular identifiers. TCRdb reprocessed the PCR reads via MiXCR and lists one record per CDR3 protein. The repertoire holds 420,000 or so distinct CDR3 sequences, with about a tenth as singletons. The sample was PBMCs from the stem cell graft donor, taken from the stem cell graft. The source is a human donor who donated a stem cell graft to a child with acute myeloid leukemia.

This clonotype was observed a handful of times. V and J are TRBV11-2 and TRBJ2-2; 10 bases agree with TRBD2. After removal of 6 bases from V and 5 bases from J, the junction contained 15 bases not matched to a gene. Germline CDR1 and CDR2: SGHAT and FQNNGV. The CDR3 sequence is 18 residues long. CDR3 sequence: CASSIPSGRDRWTGELFF. The CDR3 nucleotides are TGTGCCAGCAGTATCCCGAGCGGGAGGGATCGGTGGACCGGGGAGCTGTTTTTT.

This clonotype was seen repeatedly, ten times or more. The chain joins TRBV25-1 to TRBJ2-5; no reliable D call. The CDR3 spans 12 residues. V was pared by 3 bases and J by 5 bases, with 7 bases between. Germline V lookup: CDR1 MGHDK, CDR2 SYGVNS. The CDR3 is CASSDLRETQYF. In nucleotides, the CDR3 is TGTGCCAGCAGTGATCTGCGGGAGACCCAGTACTTC. Looking up the rest from reference TRBV25-1 and TRBJ2-5 gives the full variable domain: EADIYQTPRYLVIGTGKKITLECSQTMGHDKMYWYQQDPGMELHLIHYSYGVNSTEKGDLSSESTVSRIRTEHFPLTLESARPSHTSQYLCASSDLRETQYFGPGTRLLVL.

The V call is TRBV5-1, the J call TRBJ2-3, with a possible D match to TRBD2 (7 bases). The CDR3 has 15 amino acids. Between the trimmed V and J ends, which lost 2 bases and 2 bases, there was a span of 12 bases. Germline V gene data show CDR1 as SGHRS and CDR2 as YFSETQ. The CDR3 sequence is CASSFAGALTDTQYF. The CDR3 DNA sequence: TGCGCCAGCAGCTTTGCGGGGGCACTCACAGATACGCAGTATTTT.

The chain is built from TRBV4-1 and TRBJ2-1; no definite D call. Germline CDR1 and CDR2: MGHRA and YSYEKL. The CDR3 consists of 12 residues. Between the trimmed V and J ends, which lost 3 bases and 8 bases, there was a span of 8 bases. The CDR3 reads CASSHLTDEQFF. The CDR3 DNA reads as TGCGCCAGCAGCCATCTAACGGATGAGCAGTTCTTC.

The rearrangement links TRBV12-3 or TRBV12-4 to TRBJ2-7; D is uncertain. V lost 6 bases, J lost 4 bases, and 7 bases lay in between. The CDR3 runs 11 residues. The chain's CDR3 is CASSPNYEQYV. DNA for the CDR3: TGTGCCAGCAGCCCCAATTACGAGCAGTACGTC.

This clonotype was seen repeatedly, ten times or more. CDR3 DNA: TGCGCCAGCAGCCCGGGACTGAGAGGCTCTAGAGGCTACACCTTC. It yields the protein CASSPGLRGSRGYTF. The chain combines TRBV5-1 with TRBJ1-2; D is possibly TRBD1 (5 bases). The CDR3 is made up of 15 amino acids. V dropped 4 bases and J dropped 8 bases, with 21 bases sitting between them. Germline values: CDR1 SGHRS, CDR2 YFSETQ. Filled out from reference TRBV5-1 and TRBJ1-2, the complete variable domain reads KAGVTQTPRYLIKTRGQQVTLSCSPISGHRSVSWYQQTPGQGLQFLFEYFSETQRNKGNFPGRFSGRQFSNSRSEMNVSTLELGDSALYLCASSPGLRGSRGYTFGSGTRLTVV.

This clonotype has a handful of counts. The chain links TRBV11-2 to TRBJ2-6, with D perhaps matching TRBD2 (6 bases). The germline gives CDR1 SGHAT, CDR2 FQNNGV. Between the trimmed V and J ends, which lost 5 bases and 0 bases, there was a span of 17 bases. The length of the CDR3 is 18 residues. The CDR3 DNA follows: TGTGCCAGCAGCCCCCTTTCGGGGGAGAGCTCTGGGGCCAACGTCCTGACTTTC. Its protein is CASSPLSGESSGANVLTF.

This clonotype has at least ten counts. The chain combines TRBV29-1 with TRBJ1-1; no clear D. V was pared by 2 bases and J by 0 bases, with 7 bases between. Germline V gene lookup returns CDR1 SQVTM and CDR2 ANQGSEA. The CDR3 length is 13 residues. CDR3 sequence (DNA): TGCAGCGTTGAACAGGAGATGAACACTGAAGCTTTCTTT. Its translation is CSVEQEMNTEAFF.